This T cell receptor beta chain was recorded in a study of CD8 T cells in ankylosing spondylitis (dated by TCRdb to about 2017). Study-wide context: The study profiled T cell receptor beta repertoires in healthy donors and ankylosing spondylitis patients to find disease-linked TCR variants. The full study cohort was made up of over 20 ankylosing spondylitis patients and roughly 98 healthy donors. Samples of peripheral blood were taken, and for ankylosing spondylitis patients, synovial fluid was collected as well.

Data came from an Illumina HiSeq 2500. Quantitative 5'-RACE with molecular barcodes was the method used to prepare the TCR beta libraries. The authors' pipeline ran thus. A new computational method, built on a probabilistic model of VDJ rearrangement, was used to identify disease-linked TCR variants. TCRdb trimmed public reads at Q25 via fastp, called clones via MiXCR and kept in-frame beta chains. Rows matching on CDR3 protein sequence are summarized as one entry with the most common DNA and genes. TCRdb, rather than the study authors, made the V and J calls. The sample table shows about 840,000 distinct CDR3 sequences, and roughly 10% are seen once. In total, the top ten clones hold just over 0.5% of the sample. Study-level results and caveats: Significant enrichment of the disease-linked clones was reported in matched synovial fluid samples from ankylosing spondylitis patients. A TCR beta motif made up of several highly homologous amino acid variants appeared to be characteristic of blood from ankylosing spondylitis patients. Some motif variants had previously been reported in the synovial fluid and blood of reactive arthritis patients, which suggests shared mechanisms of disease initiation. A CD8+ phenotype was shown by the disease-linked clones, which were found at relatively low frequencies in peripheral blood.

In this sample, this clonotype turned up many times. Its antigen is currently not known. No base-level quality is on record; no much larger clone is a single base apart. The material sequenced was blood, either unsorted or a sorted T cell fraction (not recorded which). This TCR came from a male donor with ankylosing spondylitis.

The nucleotide sequence reads TGCAGCGTTGAGATGGGACTAGCGGGAGTGGGCGAGCAGTACTTC. Translated, it gives CSVEMGLAGVGEQYF. Recombination linked TRBV29-1 to TRBJ2-7, with TRBD2 identical over 14 junction bases. CDR1 and CDR2 (SQVTM, ANQGSEA) derive from the germline V gene. Here V drops 3 bases and J drops 6 bases, and the junction holds 7 bases not matched to any gene. Taken from cysteine to phenylalanine, the CDR3 has 15 residues. CDR3 DNA is the only sequence kept; it has 45 bases, read in frame from the first base.